Each of the 27 T cell receptor beta chains below was sequenced from the same sample in a study of T cell repertoires in cytomegalovirus infection. These receptors' targets are unknown. Using its own MiXCR run on the reads, TCRdb lists one record per CDR3 protein. Counted here are 650,000 to 900,000 distinct CDR3 sequences, 32% occurring once; the ten biggest clones make up 12%. The sequences come from cultured CD8+ T cells from PBMCs, collected from culture after CMV antigen stimulation. Receptors originate from a human donor in good health (CMV status not recorded). Some clones in this sample may be carry-over from other donors' samples.

This chain uses TRBV28 with TRBJ2-1; 7 positions agree with TRBD2. The germline CDR1 and CDR2 sequences are MDHEN and SYDVKM. The ends lost 5 bases at V and 8 bases at J; junction bases unmatched: 15. The CDR3 is 16 amino acids. CDR3 sequence (DNA): TGTGCCAGCAGTCCTCCGGGACTACCCTCTATGGATGAGCAGTTCTTC. Residues: CASSPPGLPSMDEQFF.

This clonotype was counted only a few times. The V and J genes are TRBV27 and TRBJ2-3, with no clear D. This CDR3 has 16 amino acids. Germline values: CDR1 MNHEY, CDR2 SMNVEV (reference sequence). V was clipped by 5 bases and J by 4 bases, with 19 bases between them. The chain's CDR3 is CASSTPTDWPADTQYF. In DNA, the CDR3 is TGTGCCAGCAGTACACCGACGGATTGGCCCGCAGATACGCAGTATTTT.

V usage is TRBV7-9 and J usage is TRBJ1-1, with D possibly TRBD1 on 6 matching bases. The germline V gene encodes CDR1 SEHNR and CDR2 FQNEAQ (reference sequence). V was clipped by 2 bases and J by 3 bases, with 10 bases between them. There are 14 residues in the CDR3. The CDR3 bases are TGTGCCAGCAGCTTACTCCCAGGGGACACTGAAGCTTTCTTT. Protein sequence: CASSLLPGDTEAFF.

This clonotype was counted many times. This rearrangement joins TRBV7-9 to TRBJ2-3; D is ambiguous. Germline V gene sequence: CDR1 SEHNR, CDR2 FQNEAQ (reference sequence). This CDR3 comprises 15 residues. V lost 0 bases, J lost 3 bases, and 10 bases lay in between. Here the CDR3 reads CASSLALYRTDTQYF. In nucleotides, the CDR3 is TGTGCCAGCAGCTTAGCGCTTTATAGGACAGATACGCAGTATTTT.

This clonotype turned up a few times. The V call is TRBV6-2 or TRBV6-3, the J call TRBJ2-7; TRBD2 aligns across 8 bases. Germline CDR1 is MNHEY and CDR2 is SVGEGT. The CDR3 runs 12 residues. Germline trimming cut 6 bases from V and 13 bases from J; bases unmatched to any gene: 11. The CDR3 DNA reads TGTGCCAGCAGCTCCCGAACTAGCGGAGGATACGTC. Its translation is CASSSRTSGGYV.

The chain carries TRBV27 and TRBJ1-1; the D gene is possibly TRBD1 (6 bases). The CDR3 contains 20 residues. The germline V and J ends were trimmed by 3 bases and 0 bases, with 26 bases remaining between them. From germline, CDR1 is MNHEY and CDR2 SMNVEV (reference sequence). CDR3 loop: CASSLRGARSSPLMNTEAFF. The CDR3 bases are TGTGCCAGCAGTTTGAGGGGGGCCCGTTCGTCCCCCCTTATGAACACTGAAGCTTTCTTT.

The CDR3 sequence: CGQRRPSSGNTIYF. CDR3 nucleotides: TGTGGGCAGCGACGACCGAGCTCTGGAAACACCATATATTTT. This sequence joins TRBV12-3 or TRBV12-4 and TRBJ1-3; no reliable D call. The CDR3 totals 14 residues.

The chain has TRBV6-1 and TRBJ1-2; D is unresolved. V lost 3 bases and J 6 bases, leaving 14 bases between the germline ends. Germline CDR1 MNHNS, CDR2 SASEGT. The length of the CDR3 is 14 residues. The CDR3 DNA sequence: TGTGCCAGCAGTGATTGGATAGGAGGCGATGGCTACACCTTC. This gives the protein CASSDWIGGDGYTF.

There are a few counts of this clonotype. This sequence joins TRBV7-9 and TRBJ2-3; D unresolved. Trimming removed 3 bases from V and 6 bases from J, with 10 bases in between. The germline CDR1 and CDR2 sequences are SEHNR and FQNEAQ (reference sequence). CDR3 length: 13 amino acids. CDR3 in DNA: TGTGCCAGCAGCTTGACCATTTTTGATACGCAGTATTTT. It translates to CASSLTIFDTQYF.

Details on this clonotype: Its ends do not fully match the called genes, so a read error is possible. This chain connects TRBV5-5 to TRBJ1-1, with D maybe TRBD1 (5 bases). Germline V gene data show CDR1 as SGHKS and CDR2 as YYEKEE (reference sequence). The CDR3 covers 18 residues. CDR3 nucleotide sequence: TGTGCCAGTAGCTTGGGGGGGAGGGGAGCAGGGCCGAACACTGAAGCTTTCTTT. Translation: CASSLGGRGAGPNTEAFF.

This clonotype was detected many times. The junction departs from the called germline gene at one end, perhaps through a read error. The CDR3 spells CASSLWASQETQYF. CDR3 nucleotides: TGTGCCAGCAGCTTATGGGCCTCACAAGAGACCCAGTACTTC. This chain connects TRBV27 to TRBJ2-5; D unclear. Germline CDR1 MNHEY, CDR2 SMNVEV (reference sequence). CDR3 length: 14 amino acids.

This CDR3 reads CSVEDRAYGYTF. CDR3 nucleotides: TGCAGCGTTGAGGACAGGGCCTATGGCTACACCTTC. The genes are TRBV29-1 and TRBJ1-2; 8 bases fit TRBD1. V lost 3 bases to trimming and J lost 4 bases; unmatched junction nucleotides: 1. The CDR3 spans 12 residues. From germline, CDR1 is SQVTM and CDR2 ANQGSEA.

This clonotype was seen ten or more times. The CDR3 nucleotides are TGTGCCAGCAGCTTATCGGGACAGATATACTCCTACAATGAGCAGTTCTTC. It specifies CASSLSGQIYSYNEQFF. The rearrangement links TRBV7-2 to TRBJ2-1; 7 bases align to TRBD1. Germline CDR1 reads SGHTA; CDR2 reads FQGNSA. V lost 2 bases, J lost 0 bases, and 7 bases stayed unmatched. The CDR3 totals 17 residues.

In this sample, this clonotype turned up many times. The chain is built from TRBV7-6 and TRBJ1-5; 7 bases fit TRBD1. The CDR3 extends over 14 amino acids. Germline V gives CDR1 SGHVS, CDR2 FNYEAQ. With 5 bases clipped from V and 6 bases from J, the junction kept 7 bases outside the gene matches. CDR3 bases: TGTGCCAGCAGCCTCGGGAGGGGGCCTCAGCCCCAGCATTTT. Its translation: CASSLGRGPQPQHF.

This clonotype was detected once. The chain combines TRBV19 with TRBJ1-1; D ambiguous. This CDR3 is built from 13 residues. Germline V gene data show CDR1 as LNHDA and CDR2 as SQIVND (reference sequence). Trimming took 7 bases from V and 1 from J, leaving 10 bases between them. DNA of the CDR3: TGTGCCAGTAACGAACAGTCGAACACTGAAGCTTTCTTT. It encodes CASNEQSNTEAFF.

The CDR3 DNA follows: TGTGCCAGCAGCCTCCGAGGTAACTTGGAGACCCAGTACTTC. Translation: CASSLRGNLETQYF. The chain links TRBV11-3 to TRBJ2-5; D unclear. There are 14 residues in the CDR3. The germline CDR1 and CDR2 sequences are SGHNT and YENEEA. The germline V and J ends were trimmed by 5 bases and 5 bases, with 15 bases remaining between them. Variable domain in full (rest from reference TRBV11-3 and TRBJ2-5): EAGVVQSPRYKIIEKKQPVAFWCNPISGHNTLYWYLQNLGQGPELLIRYENEEAVDDSQLPKDRFSAERLKGVDSTLKIQPAELGDSAVYLCASSLRGNLETQYFGPGTRLLVL.

The chain is built from TRBV7-9 and TRBJ2-7; D might be TRBD1 (5 bases). Between the trimmed V and J ends, which lost 8 bases and 5 bases, there was a span of 16 bases. The CDR3 length is 13 residues. The V gene's germline CDR1 is SEHNR and CDR2 FQNEAQ (reference sequence). This CDR3 is CASVAYWGDEQYF. The CDR3 DNA is TGTGCCAGCGTAGCTTACTGGGGCGACGAGCAGTACTTC.

This clonotype has only a few counts. The CDR3 sequence is CASSYDRIYNEQFF. The CDR3 nucleotides read TGTGCCAGCAGCTACGACAGAATTTACAATGAGCAGTTCTTC. The V and J genes are TRBV5-6 and TRBJ2-1; D possibly corresponds to TRBD1 (5 bases). CDR1 is SGHDT and CDR2 is YYEEEE in the germline V gene. V was trimmed by 3 bases and J by 4 bases, leaving 11 bases between them. The length of the CDR3 is 14 residues.

The chain joins TRBV4-1 to TRBJ1-2; D might be TRBD1 (6 bases). The ends were cut back, 3 bases at V and 7 bases at J, with 12 bases in the middle. CDR3 length: 13 residues. Germline V gene data show CDR1 as MGHRA and CDR2 as YSYEKL. CDR3 loop: CASSHTGSGGYTF. As DNA, the CDR3 is TGCGCCAGCAGCCATACAGGGTCTGGTGGCTACACCTTC.

This clonotype turned up a few times. The chain combines TRBV6-2 or TRBV6-3 with TRBJ2-2; no clear D gene. Germline V CDR1 and CDR2: MNHEY, SVGEGT. There are 15 residues in the CDR3. V was cut by 3 bases and J by 5 bases, with 13 bases left in between. The CDR3 nucleotides read TGTGCCAGCAGTTATCCCGACCTGGTAACCGGGGAGCTGTTTTTT. As protein: CASSYPDLVTGELFF.

This clonotype was observed a handful of times. The chain employs TRBV19 and TRBJ2-1; a weak D match, TRBD2 (5 bases). The V gene's germline CDR1 is LNHDA and CDR2 SQIVND (reference sequence). Trimming took off 3 bases at V and 6 bases at J, with 15 bases between the two ends. The CDR3 spans 15 residues. The CDR3 here is CASSMPLLRGNEQFF. CDR3 coding DNA: TGTGCCAGTAGTATGCCCCTCCTCCGGGGCAATGAGCAGTTCTTC.

The chain links TRBV28 to TRBJ1-4; 7 bases line up with TRBD1. J gave up 2 bases and V 10 bases, and 7 bases lay outside the gene matches. Germline CDR1 is MDHEN and CDR2 is SYDVKM. The CDR3 spans 14 residues. The CDR3 DNA reads TGTGCCATCCAGGGGGTGGCGACTAATGAAAAACTGTTTTTT. Its translation: CAIQGVATNEKLFF.

The gene calls are TRBV7-3 and TRBJ1-1; possible D gene TRBD1, 5 bases. This CDR3 spans 13 amino acids. V lost 6 bases and J 4 bases, leaving 12 bases between the germline ends. Germline loops: CDR1 SGHTA, CDR2 FQGTGA. The CDR3: CASRAGTGTEAFF. The CDR3 DNA reads TGTGCCAGCAGGGCCGGGACGGGCACTGAAGCTTTCTTT.

This clonotype was recorded a few times. The chain couples TRBV12-5 to TRBJ1-2; a possible D gene is TRBD1 (6 bases). Germline values: CDR1 LGHNT, CDR2 FRNRAP. Trimming took 7 bases from V and 4 from J, leaving 7 bases between them. This CDR3 region has 11 residues. The CDR3 spells CASEGVYGYTF. CDR3 in DNA: TGTGCTAGTGAGGGGGTCTATGGCTACACCTTC.

This clonotype was detected only a few times. The rearrangement joins TRBV27 to TRBJ1-1, with TRBD1 matching 10 bases. Germline CDR1 and CDR2: MNHEY and SMNVEV (reference sequence). Unmatched junction bases numbered 8, after V lost 4 bases and J lost 0 bases. The length of the CDR3 is 17 residues. CDR3 in amino acids: CASSSLRQGALNTEAFF. The CDR3 DNA reads as TGTGCCAGCAGTTCACTGCGACAGGGGGCTTTGAACACTGAAGCTTTCTTT.

This clonotype appeared many times. The rearrangement uses TRBV12-3 or TRBV12-4 and TRBJ2-3; D is unclear. CDR3 length equals 13 residues. V was pared by 4 bases and J by 1 base, with 6 bases between. CDR3 coding DNA: TGTGCCAGCAGTTCCGATCGCACAGATACGCAGTATTTT. Its protein product is CASSSDRTDTQYF.

The rearrangement joins TRBV9 to TRBJ1-4, with D possibly TRBD1 on 6 matching bases. Germline V gene data show CDR1 as SGDLS and CDR2 as YYNGEE. V gave up 3 bases and J gave up 4 bases, with 10 bases separating them. The CDR3 has 14 amino acids. In DNA form, the CDR3 reads TGTGCCAGCAGCGGGGGGGGCTTTAATGAAAAACTGTTTTTT. Translated, it gives CASSGGGFNEKLFF.